This note documents a single TCR beta chain sequence. What it binds is not known. Each sample's TCRB immunosequencing used five hundred nanograms of biopsy DNA. Profiled with immunoSEQ multiplex PCR; TCRdb holds only in-frame clones, not every one. The profile shows under 7,000 clones, 95% of them singletons. The sample comes from a study of T cell repertoires in ileal Crohn's disease. As for the study in general: About half received postoperative treatment, about a dozen with thiopurines and 15 to 20 anti-TNF.

Trimming cost V 2 bases and J 5 bases, with 9 bases left between them. The CDR3 sequence is 13 residues long. Germline CDR1 and CDR2: SGHTA and FQGTGA. General study points: Mucosal expansions were suggested to be mainly CD8 T cells. Compared with non-smokers, active smokers at surgery showed more clonal expansions.

The sample consisted of ileal tissue. The chain carries TRBV7-3 and TRBJ1-1; no clear D. The sequence was obtained from an adult with Crohn's disease. This chain's CDR3 is CASSLVARTEAFF. The CDR3 nucleotides are TGTGCCAGCAGCTTAGTCGCGAGGACTGAAGCTTTCTTT. The full variable domain, completed using reference TRBV7-3 and TRBJ1-1, is GAGVSQTPSNKVTEKGKYVELRCDPISGHTALYWYRQSLGQGPEFLIYFQGTGAADDSGLPNDRFFAVRPEGSVSTLKIQRTERGDSAVYLCASSLVARTEAFFGQGTRLTVV.